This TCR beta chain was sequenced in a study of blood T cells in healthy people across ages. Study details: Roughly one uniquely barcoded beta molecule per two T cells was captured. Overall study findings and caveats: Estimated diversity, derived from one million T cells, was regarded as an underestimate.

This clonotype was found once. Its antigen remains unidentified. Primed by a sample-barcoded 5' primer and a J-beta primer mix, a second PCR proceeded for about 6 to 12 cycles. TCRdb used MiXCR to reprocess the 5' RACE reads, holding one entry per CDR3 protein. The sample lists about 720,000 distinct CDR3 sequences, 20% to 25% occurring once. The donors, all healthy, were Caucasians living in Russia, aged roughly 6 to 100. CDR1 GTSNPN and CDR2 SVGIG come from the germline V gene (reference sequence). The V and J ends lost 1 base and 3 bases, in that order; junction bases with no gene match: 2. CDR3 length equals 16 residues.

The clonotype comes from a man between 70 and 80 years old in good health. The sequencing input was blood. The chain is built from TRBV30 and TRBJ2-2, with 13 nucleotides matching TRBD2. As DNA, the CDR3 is TGTGCCTGGAGTGGGGGACTAGCGGGATACACCGGGGAGCTGTTTTTT. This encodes CAWSGGLAGYTGELFF.